This T cell receptor beta chain was observed in a study of T cell repertoires in cytomegalovirus infection. About the study: Based on public TCR beta signatures, there were indications of CMV infection and of a matching HLA type. Study findings and constraints: HLA-C-restricted CMV clonotypes gave the most frequent clonotype in two of eight donors. The study identified carriers of CMV plus the relevant HLA from cumulative public TCR beta family frequency.

From the reads, TCRdb called clonotypes with MiXCR, one entry per CDR3 protein. The data hold nearly 650,000 distinct CDR3 sequences, with about 24% observed a single time. This clonotype was seen a handful of times. Its cognate antigen is unknown. The sample comprised CD8+ T cells from PBMCs. This TCR was sampled from a human donor in good health (CMV status not recorded). Some clones in this sample may be carry-over from other donors' samples.

The CDR3 region has the DNA TGTGCCGGAAACAGGGGAGCTGAAGCTTTCTTT. Its protein product is CAGNRGAEAFF. The V gene is TRBV28, the J gene TRBJ1-1; 7 bases match TRBD1. Trimming took 11 bases from V and 6 from J; bases not matched to a gene: 6. The CDR3 has 11 amino acids. Per germline, CDR1 MDHEN and CDR2 SYDVKM.